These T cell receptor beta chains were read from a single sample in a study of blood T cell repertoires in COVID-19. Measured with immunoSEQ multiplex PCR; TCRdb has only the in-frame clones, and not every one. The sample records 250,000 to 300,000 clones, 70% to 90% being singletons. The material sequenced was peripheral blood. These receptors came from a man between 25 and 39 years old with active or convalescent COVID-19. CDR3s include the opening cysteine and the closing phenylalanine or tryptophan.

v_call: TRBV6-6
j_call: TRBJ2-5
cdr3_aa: CASSPLGLRGISRWTQYF

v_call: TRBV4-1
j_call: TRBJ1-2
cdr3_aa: CASSPTGWTNYGYTF

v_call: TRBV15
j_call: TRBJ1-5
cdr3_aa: CATSRHQTGGWGNQPQHF

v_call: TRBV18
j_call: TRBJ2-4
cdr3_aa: CASSHRDRVGNIQYF

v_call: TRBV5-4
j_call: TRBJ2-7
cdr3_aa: CASSSQPTESYEQYF

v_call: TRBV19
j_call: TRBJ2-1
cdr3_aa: CASTPRDIYNEQFF

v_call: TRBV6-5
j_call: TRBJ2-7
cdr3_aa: CASSPGTGRTEQYF

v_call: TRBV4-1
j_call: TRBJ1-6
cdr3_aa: CASSLNQGESSPLHF

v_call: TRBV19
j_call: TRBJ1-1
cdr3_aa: CASSPSGWNTEAFF

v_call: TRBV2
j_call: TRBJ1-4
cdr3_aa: CASILTDYGSNEKLFF

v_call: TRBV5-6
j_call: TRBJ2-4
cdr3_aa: CASSLGTGVNIQYF

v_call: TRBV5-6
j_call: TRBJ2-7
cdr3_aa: CASSYGTGISEQYF

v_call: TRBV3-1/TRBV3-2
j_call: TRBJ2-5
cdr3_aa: CASSQDLTGVEETQYF

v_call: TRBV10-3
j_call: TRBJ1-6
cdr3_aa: CAISGRLPGSGSPLHF

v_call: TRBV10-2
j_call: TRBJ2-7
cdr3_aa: CASSEERGYEQYF

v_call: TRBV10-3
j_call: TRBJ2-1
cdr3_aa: CAISESFAGGDNEQFF

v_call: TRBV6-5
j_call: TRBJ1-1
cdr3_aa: CASSRGSTEAFF

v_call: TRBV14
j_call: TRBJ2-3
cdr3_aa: CASSQGLRDTQYF

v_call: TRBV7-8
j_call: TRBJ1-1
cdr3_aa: CASSPSNLNTEAFF

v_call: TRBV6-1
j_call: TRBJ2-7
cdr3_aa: CASSDPGQLNYEQYF

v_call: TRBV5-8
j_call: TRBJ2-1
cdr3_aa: CASSLGAGAYYNEQFF

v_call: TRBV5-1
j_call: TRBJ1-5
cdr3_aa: CASMLWDKKWPGHAPYSNQPQHF

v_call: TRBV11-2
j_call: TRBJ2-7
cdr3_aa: CASSLGLAGAYSYEQYF

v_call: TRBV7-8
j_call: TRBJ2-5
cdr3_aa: CASSFLGTSGGARETQYF

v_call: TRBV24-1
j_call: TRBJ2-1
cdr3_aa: CATSDSRYYNEQFF

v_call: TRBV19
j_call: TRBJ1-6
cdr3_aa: CASSTGGSPLHF

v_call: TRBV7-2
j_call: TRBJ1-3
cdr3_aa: CASSQTYSGNTIYF

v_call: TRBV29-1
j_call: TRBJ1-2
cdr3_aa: CSVEGTMGF

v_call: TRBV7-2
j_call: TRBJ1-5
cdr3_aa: CASSLGSLGNQPQHF

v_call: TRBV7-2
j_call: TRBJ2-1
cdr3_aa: CASSLDSGGAYEQFF

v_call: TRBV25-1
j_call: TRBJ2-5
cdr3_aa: CASSALETQYF

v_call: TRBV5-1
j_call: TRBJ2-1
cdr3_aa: CASSLDWGVNEQFF

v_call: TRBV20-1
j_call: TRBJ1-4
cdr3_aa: CSASRRQGDEKLFF

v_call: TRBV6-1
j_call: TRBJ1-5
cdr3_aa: CASSEGGQGLNQPQHF

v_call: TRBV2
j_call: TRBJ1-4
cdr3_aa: CASSGRTGGGKLFF

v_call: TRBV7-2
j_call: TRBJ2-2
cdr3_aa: CASSPRQGEGTGELFF

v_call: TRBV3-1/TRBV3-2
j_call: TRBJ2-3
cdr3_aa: CASSPPTSGGRTDTQYF

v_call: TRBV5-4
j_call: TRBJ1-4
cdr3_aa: CASSLLGGGDEKLFF

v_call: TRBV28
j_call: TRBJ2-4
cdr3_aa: CAAAGGASKNIQYF

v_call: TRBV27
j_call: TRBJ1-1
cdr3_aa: CASSVTSGVATEAFF

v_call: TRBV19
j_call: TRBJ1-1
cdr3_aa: CASSRMDRMNTEAFF

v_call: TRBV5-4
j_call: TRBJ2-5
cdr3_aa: CASSIDSAGAQETQYF

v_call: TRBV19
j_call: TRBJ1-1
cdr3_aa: CASTTGQMNTEAFF

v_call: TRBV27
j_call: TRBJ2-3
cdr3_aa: CASSPKVRGVSTDTQYF

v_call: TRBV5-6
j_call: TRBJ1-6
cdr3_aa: CASHSYNSPLHF

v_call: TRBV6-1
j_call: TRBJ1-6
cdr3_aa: CASSEALTLSSYNSPLHF

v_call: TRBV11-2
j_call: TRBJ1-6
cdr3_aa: CASSRIWQDGFSPLHF

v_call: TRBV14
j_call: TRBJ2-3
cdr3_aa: CASSQDLGADTQYF

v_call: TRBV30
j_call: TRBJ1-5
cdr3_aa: CAWSNGQGAFQPQHF

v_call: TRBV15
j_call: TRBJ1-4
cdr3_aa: CATSGWGGLIATNEKLFF